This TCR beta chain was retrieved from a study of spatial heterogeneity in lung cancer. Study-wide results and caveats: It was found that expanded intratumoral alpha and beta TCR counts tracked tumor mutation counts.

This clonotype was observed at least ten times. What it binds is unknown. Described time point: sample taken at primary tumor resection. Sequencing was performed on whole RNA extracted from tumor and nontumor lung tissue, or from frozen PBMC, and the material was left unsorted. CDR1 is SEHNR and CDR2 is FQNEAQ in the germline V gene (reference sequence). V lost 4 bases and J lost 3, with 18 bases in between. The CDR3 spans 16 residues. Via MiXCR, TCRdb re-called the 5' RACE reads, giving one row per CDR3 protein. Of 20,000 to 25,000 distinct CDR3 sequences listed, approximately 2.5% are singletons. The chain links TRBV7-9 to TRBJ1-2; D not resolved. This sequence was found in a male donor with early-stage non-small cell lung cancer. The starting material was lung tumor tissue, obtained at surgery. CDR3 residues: CASSSSDGREHYGYTF. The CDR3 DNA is TGTGCCAGCAGCTCCAGCGACGGACGGGAACACTATGGCTACACCTTC.